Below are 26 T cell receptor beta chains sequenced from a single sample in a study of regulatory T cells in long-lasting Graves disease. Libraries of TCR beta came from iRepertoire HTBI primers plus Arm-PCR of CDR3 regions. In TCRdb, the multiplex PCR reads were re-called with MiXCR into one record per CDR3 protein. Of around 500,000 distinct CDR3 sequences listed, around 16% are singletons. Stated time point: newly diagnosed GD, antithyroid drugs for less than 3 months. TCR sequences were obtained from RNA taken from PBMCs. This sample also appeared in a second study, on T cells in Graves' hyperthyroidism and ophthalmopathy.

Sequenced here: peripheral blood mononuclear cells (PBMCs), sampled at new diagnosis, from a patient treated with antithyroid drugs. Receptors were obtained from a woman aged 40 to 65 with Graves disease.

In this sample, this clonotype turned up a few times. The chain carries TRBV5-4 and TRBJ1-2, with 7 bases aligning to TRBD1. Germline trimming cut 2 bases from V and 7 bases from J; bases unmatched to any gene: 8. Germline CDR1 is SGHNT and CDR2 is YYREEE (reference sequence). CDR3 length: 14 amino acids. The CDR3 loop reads CASSFITGEGGYTF. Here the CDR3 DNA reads TGTGCCAGCAGCTTTATCACAGGGGAGGGTGGCTACACCTTC.

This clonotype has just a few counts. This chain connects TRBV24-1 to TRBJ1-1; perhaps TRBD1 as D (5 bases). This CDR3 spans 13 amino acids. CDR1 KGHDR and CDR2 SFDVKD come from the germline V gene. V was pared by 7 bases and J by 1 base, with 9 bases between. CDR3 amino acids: CATRTDPNTEAFF. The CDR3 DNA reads TGTGCCACCAGGACAGACCCGAACACTGAAGCTTTCTTT.

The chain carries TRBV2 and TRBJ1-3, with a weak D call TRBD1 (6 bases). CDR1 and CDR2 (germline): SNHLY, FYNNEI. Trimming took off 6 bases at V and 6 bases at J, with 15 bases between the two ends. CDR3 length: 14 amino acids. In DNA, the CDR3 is TGTGCCAGCAGCCCCGTACCAGGGGAAAACACCATATATTTT. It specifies CASSPVPGENTIYF.

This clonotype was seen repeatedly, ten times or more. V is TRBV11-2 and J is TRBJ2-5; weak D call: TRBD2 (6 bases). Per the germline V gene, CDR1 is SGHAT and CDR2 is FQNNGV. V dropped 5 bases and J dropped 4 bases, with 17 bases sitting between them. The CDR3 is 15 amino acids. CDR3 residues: CASSPRSGTGETQYF. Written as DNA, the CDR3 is TGTGCCAGCAGCCCAAGATCGGGGACTGGAGAGACCCAGTACTTC.

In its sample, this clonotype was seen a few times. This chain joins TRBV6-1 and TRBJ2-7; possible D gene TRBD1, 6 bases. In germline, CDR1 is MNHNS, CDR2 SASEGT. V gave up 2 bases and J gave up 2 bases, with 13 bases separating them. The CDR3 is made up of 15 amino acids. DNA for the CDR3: TGTGCCAGCAGTGAATTATTACAGGGTACCTACGAGCAGTACTTC. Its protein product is CASSELLQGTYEQYF.

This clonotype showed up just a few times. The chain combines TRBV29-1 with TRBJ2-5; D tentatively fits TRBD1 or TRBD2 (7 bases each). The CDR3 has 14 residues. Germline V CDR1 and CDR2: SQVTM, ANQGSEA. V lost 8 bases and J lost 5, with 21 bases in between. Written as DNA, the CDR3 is TGCAGCAGTGTTTGGGGAGGGGGCGGGGAGACCCAGTACTTC. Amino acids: CSSVWGGGGETQYF.

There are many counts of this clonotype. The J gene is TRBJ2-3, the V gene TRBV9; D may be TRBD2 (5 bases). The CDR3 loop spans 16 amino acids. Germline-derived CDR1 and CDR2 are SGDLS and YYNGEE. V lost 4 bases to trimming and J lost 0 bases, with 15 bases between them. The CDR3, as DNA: TGTGCCAGCAGCTTGAGGGCCGGAACTAGCACAGATACGCAGTATTTT. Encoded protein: CASSLRAGTSTDTQYF.

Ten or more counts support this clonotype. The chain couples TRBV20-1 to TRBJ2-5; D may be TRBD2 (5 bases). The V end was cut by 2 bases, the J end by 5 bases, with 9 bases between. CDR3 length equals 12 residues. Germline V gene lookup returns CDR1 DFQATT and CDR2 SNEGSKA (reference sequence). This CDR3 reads CSARSGGETQYF. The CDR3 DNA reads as TGCAGTGCTAGATCTGGCGGGGAGACCCAGTACTTC.

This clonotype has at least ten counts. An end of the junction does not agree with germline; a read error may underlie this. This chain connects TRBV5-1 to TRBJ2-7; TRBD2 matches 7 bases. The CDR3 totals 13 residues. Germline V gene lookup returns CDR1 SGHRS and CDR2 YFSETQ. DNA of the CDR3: TGTGCCAGCAGCCTTCCGGGGGGCTACGAGCAGTACTTC. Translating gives CASSLPGGYEQYF.

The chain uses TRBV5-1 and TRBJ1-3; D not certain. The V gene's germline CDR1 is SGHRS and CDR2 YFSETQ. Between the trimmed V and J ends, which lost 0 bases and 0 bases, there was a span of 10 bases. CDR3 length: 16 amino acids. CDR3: CASSLEVGISGNTIYF. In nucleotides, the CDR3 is TGCGCCAGCAGCTTGGAGGTGGGGATCTCTGGAAACACCATATATTTT.

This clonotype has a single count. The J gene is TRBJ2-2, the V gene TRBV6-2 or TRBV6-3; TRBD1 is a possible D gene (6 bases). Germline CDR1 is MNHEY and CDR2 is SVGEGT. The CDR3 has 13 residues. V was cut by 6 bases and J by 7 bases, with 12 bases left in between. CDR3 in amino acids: CASSSIQGGELFF. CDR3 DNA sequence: TGTGCCAGCAGCTCAATACAGGGCGGGGAGCTGTTTTTT.

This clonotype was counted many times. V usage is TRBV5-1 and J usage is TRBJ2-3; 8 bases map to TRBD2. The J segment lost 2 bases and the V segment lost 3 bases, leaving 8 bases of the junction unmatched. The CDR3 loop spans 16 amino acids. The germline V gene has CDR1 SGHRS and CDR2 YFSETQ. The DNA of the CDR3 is TGCGCCAGCAGCTCGGCGGGGGGCCTTGTCACAGATACGCAGTATTTT. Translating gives CASSSAGGLVTDTQYF.

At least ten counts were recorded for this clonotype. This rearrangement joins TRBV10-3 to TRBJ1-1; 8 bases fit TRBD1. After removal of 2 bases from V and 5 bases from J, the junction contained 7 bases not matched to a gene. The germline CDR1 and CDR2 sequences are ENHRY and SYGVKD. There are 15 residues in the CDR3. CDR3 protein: CAISELQGANTEAFF. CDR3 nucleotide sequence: TGTGCCATCAGTGAGCTGCAGGGGGCAAATACTGAAGCTTTCTTT.

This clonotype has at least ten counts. The CDR3, as DNA: TGTGCCAGCAGCTTAGATTCAGCCCTTAGGGTTTCACCCCTCCACTTT. Translating gives CASSLDSALRVSPLHF. V and J are TRBV11-2 and TRBJ1-6, with unresolved D. V was pared by 0 bases and J by 9 bases, with 15 bases between. The CDR3 extends over 16 amino acids. Per germline, CDR1 SGHAT and CDR2 FQNNGV.

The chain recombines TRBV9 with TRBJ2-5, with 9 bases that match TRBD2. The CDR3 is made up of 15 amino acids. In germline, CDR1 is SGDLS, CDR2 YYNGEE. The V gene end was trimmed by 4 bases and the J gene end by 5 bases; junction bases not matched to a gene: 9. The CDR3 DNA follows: TGTGCCAGCAGCTGGGGCGGGGGGGCCGATGAGACCCAGTACTTC. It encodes CASSWGGGADETQYF.

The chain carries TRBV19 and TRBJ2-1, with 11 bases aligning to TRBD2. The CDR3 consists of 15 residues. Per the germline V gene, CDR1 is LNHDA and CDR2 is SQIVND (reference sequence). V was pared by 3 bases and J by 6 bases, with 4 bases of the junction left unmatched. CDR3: CASSMASGGSNEQFF. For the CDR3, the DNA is TGTGCCAGTAGTATGGCTAGCGGGGGGAGCAATGAGCAGTTCTTC.

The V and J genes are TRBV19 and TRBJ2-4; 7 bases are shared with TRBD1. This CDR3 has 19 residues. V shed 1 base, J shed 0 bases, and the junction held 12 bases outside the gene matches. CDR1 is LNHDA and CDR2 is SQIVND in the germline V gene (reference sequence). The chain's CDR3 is CASSIVTRQGYLAKNIQYF. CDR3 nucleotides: TGTGCCAGTAGTATAGTGACGAGACAGGGATATCTAGCCAAAAACATTCAGTACTTC.

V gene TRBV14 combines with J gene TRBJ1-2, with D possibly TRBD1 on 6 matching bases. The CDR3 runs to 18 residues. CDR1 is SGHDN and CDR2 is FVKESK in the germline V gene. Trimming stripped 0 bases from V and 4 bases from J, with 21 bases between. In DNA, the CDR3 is TGTGCCAGCAGCCAAGAATCCCAGGGGAACGTTTGGGTCTATGGCTACACCTTC. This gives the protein CASSQESQGNVWVYGYTF.

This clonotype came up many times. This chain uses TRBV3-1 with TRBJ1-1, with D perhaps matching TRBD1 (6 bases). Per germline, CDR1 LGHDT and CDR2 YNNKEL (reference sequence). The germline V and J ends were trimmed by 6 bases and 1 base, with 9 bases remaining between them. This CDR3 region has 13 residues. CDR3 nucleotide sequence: TGTGCCAGCAGAGGACAGACGAACACTGAAGCTTTCTTT. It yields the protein CASRGQTNTEAFF.

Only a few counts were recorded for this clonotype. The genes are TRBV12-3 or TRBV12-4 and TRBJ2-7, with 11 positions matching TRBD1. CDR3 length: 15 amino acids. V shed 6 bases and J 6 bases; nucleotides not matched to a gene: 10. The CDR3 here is CASSLLGGTGGEQYF. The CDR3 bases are TGTGCCAGCAGCCTTCTTGGTGGGACAGGGGGCGAGCAGTACTTC.

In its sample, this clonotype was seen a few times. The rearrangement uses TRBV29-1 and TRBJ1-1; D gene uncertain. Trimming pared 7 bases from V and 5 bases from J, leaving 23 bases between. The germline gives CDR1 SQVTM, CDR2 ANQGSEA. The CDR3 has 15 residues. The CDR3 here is CSGREIGHIGTEAFF. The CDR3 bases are TGCAGCGGGAGGGAAATTGGCCACATCGGGACTGAAGCTTTCTTT.

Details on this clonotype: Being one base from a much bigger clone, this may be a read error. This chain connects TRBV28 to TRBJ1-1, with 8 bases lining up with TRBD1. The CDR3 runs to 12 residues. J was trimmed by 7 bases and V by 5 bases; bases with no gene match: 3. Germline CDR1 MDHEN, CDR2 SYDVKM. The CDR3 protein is CASSPDRDEAFF. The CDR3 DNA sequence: TGTGCCAGCAGTCCGGACAGGGATGAAGCTTTCTTT.

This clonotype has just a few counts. The CDR3 sequence is CASSGQIHTGELFF. The CDR3 coding sequence is TGTGCCAGCAGTGGACAGATACACACCGGGGAGCTGTTTTTT. The chain uses TRBV6-2 or TRBV6-3 and TRBJ2-2, with a tentative D call TRBD1 (6 bases). Per germline, CDR1 MNHEY and CDR2 SVGEGT. Trimming removed 5 bases from V and 3 bases from J, with 10 bases in between. This CDR3 has 14 residues.

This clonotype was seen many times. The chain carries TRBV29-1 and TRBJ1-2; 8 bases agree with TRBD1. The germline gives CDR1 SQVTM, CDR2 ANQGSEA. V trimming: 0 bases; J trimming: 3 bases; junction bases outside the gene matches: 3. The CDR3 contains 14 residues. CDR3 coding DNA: TGCAGCGTTGAAGACTCGGACAGGGACTATGGCTACACCTTC. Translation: CSVEDSDRDYGYTF.

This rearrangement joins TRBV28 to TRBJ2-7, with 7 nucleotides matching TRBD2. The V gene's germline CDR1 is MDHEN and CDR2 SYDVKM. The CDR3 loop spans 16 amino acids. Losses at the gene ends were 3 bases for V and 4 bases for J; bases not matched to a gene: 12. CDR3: CASSFSSGGGVYEQYF. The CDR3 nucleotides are TGTGCCAGCAGTTTTTCTTCTGGGGGGGGTGTGTACGAGCAGTACTTC.

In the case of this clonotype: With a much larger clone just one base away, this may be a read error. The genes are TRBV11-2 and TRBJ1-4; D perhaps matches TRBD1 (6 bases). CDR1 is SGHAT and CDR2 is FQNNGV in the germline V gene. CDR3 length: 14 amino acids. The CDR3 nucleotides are TGTGCCAGCAGTCAACAGGGAACTAATGAAAAACCGTTTTTT. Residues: CASSQQGTNEKPFF.